These 22 T cell receptor beta chains share one sample of origin, sequenced in a study of T cell responses to AZD1222 COVID-19 vaccine. Some clones are missing from TCRdb's copy, which holds only in-frame ones; the method was immunoSEQ multiplex PCR. Here the sample spans more than 95,000 clones, about 90% being singletons. Sequenced here: peripheral blood, sampled on day 0 of AZD1222 vaccination. These receptor sequences come from an adult in good health.

The CDR3 loop is CASNWAEARGTEAFF. In DNA form, the CDR3 reads TGTGCCAGCAATTGGGCGGAGGCCCGAGGCACTGAAGCTTTCTTT. This chain uses TRBV28 with TRBJ1-1, with D uncertain. CDR3 length: 15 residues. The V and J ends lost 7 bases and 4 bases respectively, with 19 bases between them. Germline CDR1 is MDHEN and CDR2 is SYDVKM.

The chain links TRBV6-1 to TRBJ1-2; D is unresolved. The V and J ends lost 0 bases and 4 bases respectively, with 9 bases between them. CDR3 length: 14 amino acids. Germline V lookup: CDR1 MNHNS, CDR2 SASEGT. Here the CDR3 reads CASSEAGRSYGYTF. The CDR3 DNA reads as TGTGCCAGCAGTGAAGCCGGGAGATCCTATGGCTACACCTTC.

The CDR3: CASSKGGGGYTF. The CDR3 DNA is TGTGCCAGCAGCAAAGGGGGGGGTGGCTACACCTTC. This chain connects TRBV12-3 or TRBV12-4 to TRBJ1-2; D might be TRBD1 (6 bases). The ends were cut back, 6 bases at V and 7 bases at J, with 12 bases in the middle. The CDR3 has 12 amino acids.

The V and J genes are TRBV19 and TRBJ2-1, with TRBD2 as a possible D gene (6 bases). This CDR3 spans 14 amino acids. V was shortened by 4 bases and J by 9 bases, with 16 bases between the two germline ends. Germline loops: CDR1 LNHDA, CDR2 SQIVND (reference sequence). Here the CDR3 reads CASSTTGTLIEQFF. The CDR3 DNA reads TGTGCCAGTAGTACGACCGGGACTCTGATTGAGCAGTTCTTC.

The chain employs TRBV27 and TRBJ1-1, with 10 bases lining up with TRBD1. V lost 10 bases, J lost 7 bases, and 12 bases stayed unmatched. The CDR3 sequence is 14 residues long. From germline, CDR1 is MNHEY and CDR2 SMNVEV (reference sequence). CDR3 protein: CATRDRGRLGEAFF. The CDR3 DNA reads TGTGCCACTAGGGACAGGGGAAGGCTTGGTGAAGCTTTCTTT.

The V gene is TRBV5-1, the J gene TRBJ1-2; TRBD1 matches at 9 bases. J gave up 7 bases and V 4 bases, and 5 bases lay outside the gene matches. The CDR3 spans 13 residues. Germline CDR1 is SGHRS and CDR2 is YFSETQ. The CDR3, as DNA: TGCGCCAGCAGCCGGACAGGGGAAAGTGGCTACACCTTC. The encoded protein is CASSRTGESGYTF.

V usage is TRBV5-4 and J usage is TRBJ2-3, with 7 nucleotides matching TRBD2. The germline CDR1 and CDR2 sequences are SGHNT and YYREEE (reference sequence). Losses at the gene ends were 1 base for V and 2 bases for J; bases not matched to a gene: 7. The length of the CDR3 is 16 residues. CDR3 sequence: CASSLYSGTNTDTQYF. The DNA for the CDR3 is TGTGCCAGCAGCTTGTACAGCGGGACGAACACAGATACGCAGTATTTT.

This chain uses TRBV3-1 (or the pseudogene TRBV3-2) with TRBJ1-6, with 7 bases matching TRBD1. The CDR3 has 16 residues. Germline lookup yields CDR1 LGHDT and CDR2 YNNKEL (reference sequence). The junction had 9 bases not matched to a gene; V was cut back by 3 bases and J by 7 bases. Written as DNA, the CDR3 is TGTGCCAGCAGCCACACCGGGCAGGGGGGAAATTCACCCCTCCACTTT. This gives the protein CASSHTGQGGNSPLHF.

V gene TRBV9 combines with J gene TRBJ2-3, with D uncertain. The CDR3 length is 15 residues. Germline CDR1 SGDLS, CDR2 YYNGEE. V was trimmed by 5 bases and J by 1 base, leaving 14 bases between them. In DNA form, the CDR3 reads TGTGCCAGCAGTTATGACACCCCTGGCACAGATACGCAGTATTTT. Amino acid sequence: CASSYDTPGTDTQYF.

The V gene is TRBV7-2, the J gene TRBJ2-7; D is undetermined. Germline values: CDR1 SGHTA, CDR2 FQGNSA. V was trimmed by 7 bases and J by 5 bases, leaving 15 bases between them. The CDR3 totals 13 residues. CDR3 protein: CASTLASSHEQYF. In DNA, the CDR3 is TGTGCCAGCACCTTGGCAAGCAGCCACGAGCAGTACTTC.

The gene calls are TRBV6-5 and TRBJ2-1, with D unclear. Germline V lookup: CDR1 MNHEY, CDR2 SVGAGI. The CDR3 runs to 15 residues. Trimming took off 8 bases at V and 8 bases at J, with 22 bases between the two ends. Here the CDR3 reads CASLTTSLIGDEQFF. For the CDR3, the DNA is TGTGCCAGCTTGACAACCTCCCTAATTGGGGATGAGCAGTTCTTC.

The chain combines TRBV4-1 with TRBJ2-1, with 7 bases identical to TRBD1. J lost 4 bases, V lost 2 bases, and 14 bases had no gene match. The length of the CDR3 is 18 residues. Germline V gene lookup returns CDR1 MGHRA and CDR2 YSYEKL. The CDR3 nucleotides read TGCGCCAGCAGCCAAAAGGCCGGCTTGGGACAGCCTTACAATGAGCAGTTCTTC. Its protein is CASSQKAGLGQPYNEQFF.

The chain combines TRBV6-5 with TRBJ1-4, with unresolved D. This CDR3 is 14 amino acids long. Trimming took 8 bases from V and 4 from J, leaving 14 bases between them. Germline V gene sequence: CDR1 MNHEY, CDR2 SVGAGI. In DNA, the CDR3 is TGTGCCAGCGGCCCCTTCGGAATTAATGAAAAACTGTTTTTT. Translation gives CASGPFGINEKLFF.

The table lists this clone with a count of one. V usage is TRBV18 and J usage is TRBJ2-7; the D gene is possibly TRBD1 (6 bases). V lost 3 bases to trimming and J lost 8 bases, with 14 bases between them. Germline assignment: CDR1 KGHSH and CDR2 LQKENI. This CDR3 is 13 amino acids long. The chain's CDR3 is CASSPGHISQQYF. The CDR3 DNA reads as TGTGCCAGCTCACCGGGACATATTAGCCAGCAGTACTTC.

The chain is built from TRBV19 and TRBJ2-6; D gene ambiguous. The CDR3 has 14 amino acids. The germline V and J ends were trimmed by 10 bases and 0 bases, with 10 bases remaining between them. Germline-derived CDR1 and CDR2 are LNHDA and SQIVND (reference sequence). The CDR3 here is CATTVSSGANVLTF. DNA for the CDR3: TGTGCCACTACGGTTAGCTCTGGGGCCAACGTCCTGACTTTC.

V gene TRBV7-8 combines with J gene TRBJ1-5; D unresolved. CDR1 and CDR2 (germline): SGHVS, FQNEAQ. Trimming took 3 bases from V and 4 from J, leaving 19 bases between them. This CDR3 is 17 amino acids long. CDR3: CASSLRAGPPTNQPQHF. The CDR3 DNA reads as TGTGCCAGCAGCTTGAGGGCCGGGCCACCCACAAATCAGCCCCAGCATTTT.

The chain has TRBV11-2 and TRBJ1-6; 7 bases map to TRBD1. Germline loops: CDR1 SGHAT, CDR2 FQNNGV. V lost 5 bases and J lost 9; bases outside the gene matches: 10. The CDR3 runs to 15 residues. CDR3 region: CASSTVRGTASPLHF. The CDR3 nucleotides are TGTGCCAGCAGCACGGTCAGGGGGACCGCTTCACCCCTCCACTTT.

The rearrangement links TRBV20-1 to TRBJ2-7; no clear D. V lost 3 bases, J lost 6 bases, and 9 bases lay in between. This CDR3 contains 11 residues. Germline V gene sequence: CDR1 DFQATT, CDR2 SNEGSKA (reference sequence). Here the CDR3 DNA reads TGCAGTGCTAGTTTACAGCCCGAGCAGTACTTC. Its protein product is CSASLQPEQYF.

This chain uses TRBV5-1 with TRBJ2-2; D is ambiguous. The CDR3 is made up of 13 amino acids. The germline V gene has CDR1 SGHRS and CDR2 YFSETQ. V gave up 4 bases and J gave up 0 bases, with 4 bases separating them. The CDR3 coding sequence is TGCGCCAGCAGCCCCCCGAACACCGGGGAGCTGTTTTTT. Translation gives CASSPPNTGELFF.

The J gene is TRBJ2-3, the V gene TRBV29-1, with D tentatively TRBD1 (5 bases). Germline V lookup: CDR1 SQVTM, CDR2 ANQGSEA. Trimming pared 3 bases from V and 0 bases from J, leaving 10 bases between. The CDR3 sequence is 14 residues long. The CDR3 loop is CSVDPAGSTDTQYF. The DNA for the CDR3 is TGCAGCGTTGATCCTGCAGGGAGCACAGATACGCAGTATTTT.

The V and J genes are TRBV27 and TRBJ2-1; D is possibly TRBD2 (6 bases). Deletions cut 4 bases from V and 0 bases from J, with 10 bases between. The V gene's germline CDR1 is MNHEY and CDR2 SMNVEV (reference sequence). The CDR3 sequence is 15 residues long. The chain's CDR3 is CASSSTRNSYNEQFF. Here the CDR3 DNA reads TGTGCCAGCAGTTCGACTAGAAACTCCTACAATGAGCAGTTCTTC.

CDR3 region: CASSVIGGTDTQYF. The CDR3 DNA sequence: TGTGCCAGCAGCGTAATCGGAGGCACAGATACGCAGTATTTT. This chain joins TRBV9 and TRBJ2-3; D unclear. CDR1 SGDLS and CDR2 YYNGEE come from the germline V gene. This CDR3 is 14 amino acids long. Trimming removed 1 base at V and 1 base at J, with 7 bases between.